This TCR beta chain appears in the sequencing data of a study of shared clonotypes between healthy human individuals. Regarding this clone: No antigen is known for it.

Terminally differentiated effector memory CD45RA+ cells were left out of the naive CD8 fraction, which was CD45RO-negative and positively selected for CCR7. Free of recent acute infections or vaccinations, the donors were healthy HIV-negative adults. Caucasian adults residing in Nashville, Tennessee made up all the donors. Points from the study as a whole: Clonotype sharing among donors likely depends on sequencing depth.

The CDR3 covers 14 residues. With 5 bases removed from V and 4 bases from J, the gap between germline ends came to 15 bases. Per the germline V gene, CDR1 is PRHDT and CDR2 is FYEKMQ (reference sequence). This table comes from immunoSEQ multiplex PCR, and its TCRdb copy is limited to in-frame clones, with some not included. The data contain about 1,900,000 clones, just under 95% of them seen just once; the ten biggest clones take up less than 1.5%. This chain links TRBV13 with TRBJ2-7, with D possibly being TRBD1 or TRBD2 (5 bases each). The sample comprised naive CD8+ T cells sorted from blood. This receptor was identified in a man younger than 35 in good health. Here the CDR3 reads CASSPGPPRYEQYF. The CDR3 DNA is TGTGCCAGCAGCCCGGGACCGCCTAGGTACGAGCAGTACTTC.